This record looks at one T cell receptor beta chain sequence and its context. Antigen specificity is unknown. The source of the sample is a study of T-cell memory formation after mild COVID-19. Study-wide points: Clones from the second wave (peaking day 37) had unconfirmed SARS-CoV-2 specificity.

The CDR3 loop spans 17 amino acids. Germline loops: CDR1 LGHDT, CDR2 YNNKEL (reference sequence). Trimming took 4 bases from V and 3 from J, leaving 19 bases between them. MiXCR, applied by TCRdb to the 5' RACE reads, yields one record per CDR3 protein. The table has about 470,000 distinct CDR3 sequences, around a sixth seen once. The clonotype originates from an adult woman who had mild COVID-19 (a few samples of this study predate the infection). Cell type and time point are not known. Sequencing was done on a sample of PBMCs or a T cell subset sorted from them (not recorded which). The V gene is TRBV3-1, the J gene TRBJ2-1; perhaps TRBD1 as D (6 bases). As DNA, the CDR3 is TGTGCCAGCAGCCGATTAAAACAGGGACCCCTCTACAATGAGCAGTTCTTC. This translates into CASSRLKQGPLYNEQFF.